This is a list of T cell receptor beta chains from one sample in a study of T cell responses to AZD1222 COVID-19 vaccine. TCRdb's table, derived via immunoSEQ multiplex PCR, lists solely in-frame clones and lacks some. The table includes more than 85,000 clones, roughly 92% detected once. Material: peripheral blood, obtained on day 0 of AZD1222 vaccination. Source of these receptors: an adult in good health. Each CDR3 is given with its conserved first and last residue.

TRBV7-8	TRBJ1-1	CASSLQSANTEAFF
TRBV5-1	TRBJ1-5	CASSFDSNQPQHF
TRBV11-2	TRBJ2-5	CASSLDPGSVTETQYF
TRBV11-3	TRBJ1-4	CASSPEGEKLFF
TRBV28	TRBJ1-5	CASSSPGVRNQPQHF
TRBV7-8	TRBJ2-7	CASSLDRRHEQYF
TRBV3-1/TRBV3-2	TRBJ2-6	CASSQSRIGNNVLTF
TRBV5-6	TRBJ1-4	CASSLKTGANEKLFF
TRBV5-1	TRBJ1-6	CASSLGEPSPLHF
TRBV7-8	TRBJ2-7	CATTVAGGPTYEQYF
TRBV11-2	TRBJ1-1	CASIAGTTNTEAFF
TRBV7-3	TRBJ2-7	CASSFGQGAGYEQYF
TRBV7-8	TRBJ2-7	CASSRESGSYEQYF
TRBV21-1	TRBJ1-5	CASSPGGGTGNQPQHF
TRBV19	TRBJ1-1	CASSTSGTETEAFF
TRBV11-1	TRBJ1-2	CASSLEGTNYGYTF
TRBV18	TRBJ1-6	CASSPGGNNSPLHF
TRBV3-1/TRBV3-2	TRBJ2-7	CASSLGNEQYF
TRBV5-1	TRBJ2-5	CASSRPGAGETQYF
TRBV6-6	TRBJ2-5	CASTQDRGRGETQYF
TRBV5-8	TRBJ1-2	CASSLGRTGVAGYTF
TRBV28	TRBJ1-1	CASRGAGPRDTEAFF
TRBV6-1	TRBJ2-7	CASSEGTGAYEQYF
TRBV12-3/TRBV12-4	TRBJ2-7	CASRALGEQYF
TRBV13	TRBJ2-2	CASSLAWGRMNTGELFF
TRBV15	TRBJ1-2	CATSRDLGDYGYTF
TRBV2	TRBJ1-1	CASSSGTHKEAFF
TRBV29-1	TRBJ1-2	CSVEGGGRGDYGYTF
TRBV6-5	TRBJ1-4	CASSYGVREKLFF
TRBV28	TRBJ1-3	CASSLSPSSGNTIYF
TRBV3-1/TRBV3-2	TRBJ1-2	CASSQTAYGYTF
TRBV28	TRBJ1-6	CASSLRTGNNSPLHF
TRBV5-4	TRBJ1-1	CASSLGRGQGFAEAFF
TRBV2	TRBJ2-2	CASSQGTTVSGELFF
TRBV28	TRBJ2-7	CASTTTQGYEQYF
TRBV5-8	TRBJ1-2	CASSGKTWYGYTF
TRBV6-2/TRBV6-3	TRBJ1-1	CASSPPGQGARAFF
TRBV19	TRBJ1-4	CASSDPGGKSVELFF
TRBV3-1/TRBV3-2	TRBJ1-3	CASSTTGSSGNTIYF
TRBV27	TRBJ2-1	CASSQRGGAYNEQFF
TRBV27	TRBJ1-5	CASSLSGAGQPQHF
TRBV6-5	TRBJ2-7	CATTGTPYEQYF
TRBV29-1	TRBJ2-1	CSVPKGQGSSYNEQFF
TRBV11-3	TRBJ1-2	CASSLDSLGARGYTF
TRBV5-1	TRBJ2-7	CASSQPGQSNYEQYF
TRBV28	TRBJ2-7	CASSSYRQGTYEQYF